These T cell receptor beta chains were read from a single sample in a study of control samples from healthy donors and cancer patients. Produced via immunoSEQ multiplex PCR; TCRdb's table is partial and in-frame only. The sample records 65,000 to 95,000 clones, about 87% being singletons. Sequencing was performed on blood. The receptor set was obtained from a man aged 45-65 years in good health. Both conserved end residues are part of each CDR3. The D gene is left open where the match is weak. A clone size is listed for some rows: how often the clone was seen (once, few, many), or a class if it is expanded.

D gene,V gene,J gene,clone size,CDR3 protein,CDR3 DNA
NA,TRBV11-1,TRBJ2-3,once,CASSSRDTTDTQYF,TGTGCCAGCAGCTCCCGGGACACCACAGATACGCAGTATTTT
NA,TRBV6-5,TRBJ2-5,NA,CASSSGNQETQYF,TGTGCCAGCAGTTCGGGGAACCAAGAGACCCAGTACTTC
TRBD1,TRBV19,TRBJ1-2,NA,CASSTGQGGGYGYTF,TGTGCCAGTAGTACAGGACAGGGAGGAGGCTATGGCTACACCTTC
NA,TRBV12-3/TRBV12-4,TRBJ2-5,NA,CASSYETAAQYF,TGTGCCAGCAGCTACGAGACGGCGGCCCAGTACTTC
NA,TRBV5-6,TRBJ1-3,NA,CASSLGYGNTIYF,TGTGCCAGCAGCTTGGGGTACGGAAACACCATATATTTT
NA,TRBV15,TRBJ1-5,NA,CATSRDQGSNQPQHF,TGTGCCACCAGCAGAGATCAAGGGTCAAATCAGCCCCAGCATTTT
NA,TRBV7-7,TRBJ2-1,NA,CASSWDLSSYNEQFF,TGTGCCAGCAGCTGGGACTTGAGCTCCTACAATGAGCAGTTCTTC
NA,TRBV19,TRBJ1-4,NA,CASRSTEKLFF,TGTGCCAGTAGATCGACCGAAAAACTGTTTTTT
NA,TRBV7-3,TRBJ2-1,NA,CASSLDTQPNNEQFF,TGTGCCAGCAGCCTTGACACCCAACCTAATAATGAGCAGTTCTTC
NA,TRBV30,TRBJ2-1,NA,CAWRGTPLRAYNEQFF,TGTGCCTGGAGAGGCACCCCCCTCAGGGCATACAATGAGCAGTTCTTC
NA,TRBV19,TRBJ1-5,NA,CASKISSNQPQHF,TGTGCCAGTAAAATAAGTAGCAATCAGCCCCAGCATTTT
TRBD2,TRBV9,TRBJ2-3,NA,CASSVEAGVRTDTQYF,TGTGCCAGCAGCGTAGAAGCGGGGGTACGCACAGATACGCAGTATTTT
NA,TRBV5-1,TRBJ1-6,NA,CASSLSGLSSYNSPLHF,TGCGCCAGCAGCTTGTCAGGATTGAGCTCCTATAATTCACCCCTCCACTTT
NA,TRBV7-3,TRBJ1-1,NA,CASSLSAGTEAFF,TGTGCCAGCAGCTTAAGCGCGGGCACTGAAGCTTTCTTT
NA,TRBV6-2/TRBV6-3,TRBJ1-4,NA,CASSYEGRPFF,TGTGCCAGCAGTTACGAGGGGAGGCCGTTTTTT
TRBD1,TRBV9,TRBJ2-5,NA,CASSAPGQGETQYF,TGTGCCAGCAGCGCCCCGGGACAGGGAGAGACCCAGTACTTC
NA,TRBV7-6,TRBJ2-2,NA,CASSLGGSTGELFF,TGTGCCAGCAGCTTAGGGGGAAGCACCGGGGAGCTGTTTTTT
NA,TRBV25-1,TRBJ1-5,NA,CASSEESLAGFNQPQHF,TGTGCCAGCAGTGAAGAGTCTCTTGCAGGCTTTAATCAGCCCCAGCATTTT
NA,TRBV6-5,TRBJ2-7,once,CAAARDQQYF,TGTGCCGCCGCGAGGGATCAGCAGTACTTC
NA,TRBV2,TRBJ2-1,NA,CASRLASSYNEQFF,TGTGCCAGCCGATTGGCCAGCTCCTACAATGAGCAGTTCTTC
NA,TRBV28,TRBJ1-2,NA,CASSLVGNYGYTF,TGTGCCAGCAGTTTGGTAGGGAACTATGGCTACACCTTC
NA,TRBV24-1,TRBJ1-5,NA,CATGFDQPQHF,TGTGCCACCGGTTTTGATCAGCCCCAGCATTTT
TRBD1,TRBV5-1,TRBJ1-1,NA,CASSLGTGGTEAFF,TGCGCCAGCAGCTTGGGGACAGGGGGCACTGAAGCTTTCTTT
TRBD2,TRBV5-8,TRBJ2-1,once,CASTPGLAGGAYNEQFF,TGTGCCAGCACCCCGGGTCTAGCGGGAGGAGCCTACAATGAGCAGTTCTTC
TRBD2,TRBV15,TRBJ2-1,NA,CATSAGLVPEQFF,TGTGCCACCAGCGCAGGACTAGTTCCTGAGCAGTTCTTC
TRBD2,TRBV18,TRBJ2-1,NA,CASSLAESSYNEQFF,TGTGCCAGCTCTCTAGCGGAGAGCTCCTACAATGAGCAGTTCTTC
NA,TRBV19,TRBJ2-1,once,CASSMAGNEQFF,TGTGCCAGTAGTATGGCGGGCAATGAGCAGTTCTTC
NA,TRBV9,TRBJ2-2,NA,CASSLTISSNTGELFF,TGTGCCAGCAGTTTGACTATATCCTCGAACACCGGGGAGCTGTTTTTT
TRBD1,TRBV15,TRBJ2-2,NA,CATSRKTGETGELFF,TGTGCCACCAGCAGGAAGACAGGGGAAACCGGGGAGCTGTTTTTT
NA,TRBV2,TRBJ2-1,NA,CASIGYNEQFF,TGTGCCAGCATAGGGTACAATGAGCAGTTCTTC
NA,TRBV18,TRBJ1-4,NA,CASSPGSNEKLFF,TGTGCCAGCTCACCAGGGTCTAATGAAAAACTGTTTTTT
NA,TRBV6-1,TRBJ1-1,NA,CASSEMISGFGAFF,TGTGCCAGCAGTGAAATGATAAGTGGATTTGGAGCTTTCTTT
NA,TRBV4-3,TRBJ2-2,NA,CASSQDQTGELFF,TGCGCCAGCAGCCAAGATCAGACCGGGGAGCTGTTTTTT
TRBD1,TRBV2,TRBJ1-1,NA,CASSDRRQGTEAFF,TGTGCCAGCAGTGATCGTCGACAGGGGACTGAAGCTTTCTTT
NA,TRBV6-5,TRBJ1-2,once,CASRPTGPSYGYTF,TGTGCCAGCAGACCCACAGGGCCCAGCTATGGCTACACCTTC
TRBD2,TRBV7-2,TRBJ2-1,NA,CASSLTGRVQFF,TGTGCCAGCAGCTTAACCGGGAGGGTGCAGTTCTTC
NA,TRBV11-1,TRBJ1-1,once,CASSFDKNTEAFF,TGTGCCAGCAGCTTCGACAAGAACACTGAAGCTTTCTTT
TRBD1,TRBV5-1,TRBJ1-3,NA,CASIFRPGQGTPFCGNTIYF,TGCGCCAGCATTTTCAGACCGGGACAGGGGACACCTTTTTGCGGAAACACCATATATTTT
NA,TRBV5-5,TRBJ2-3,NA,CASSFLYGQRDTQYF,TGTGCCAGCAGCTTTCTTTATGGACAACGAGATACGCAGTATTTT
NA,TRBV6-5,TRBJ1-3,NA,CASSYSPPAGNTIYF,TGTGCCAGCAGTTACTCCCCGCCGGCTGGAAACACCATATATTTT
NA,TRBV14,TRBJ2-3,few,CASSQESGRRTDTQYF,TGTGCCAGCAGCCAAGAGAGTGGCCGAAGAACAGATACGCAGTATTTT
NA,TRBV4-1,TRBJ2-1,NA,CASSQSRVGYNEQFF,TGCGCCAGCAGCCAAAGCCGGGTCGGTTACAATGAGCAGTTCTTC
NA,TRBV7-3,TRBJ2-3,NA,CASSLMGQQDTQYF,TGTGCCAGCAGCTTAATGGGTCAGCAAGATACGCAGTATTTT
NA,TRBV6-2/TRBV6-3,TRBJ1-6,NA,CASSSREGGSPLHF,TGTGCCAGCAGTTCCAGGGAGGGAGGATCACCCCTCCACTTT
NA,TRBV28,TRBJ2-7,NA,CASSFLAYEQYF,TGTGCCAGCAGTTTTTTAGCTTACGAGCAGTACTTC
NA,TRBV3-1/TRBV3-2,TRBJ2-7,NA,CASSRNGAYEQYF,TGTGCCAGCAGTCGAAATGGGGCCTACGAGCAGTACTTC
NA,TRBV14,TRBJ2-7,NA,CASSRGYEQYF,TGTGCCAGCAGCCGTGGATACGAGCAGTACTTC
NA,TRBV30,TRBJ1-1,NA,CAWSGWTEAFF,TGTGCCTGGAGTGGCTGGACTGAAGCTTTCTTT